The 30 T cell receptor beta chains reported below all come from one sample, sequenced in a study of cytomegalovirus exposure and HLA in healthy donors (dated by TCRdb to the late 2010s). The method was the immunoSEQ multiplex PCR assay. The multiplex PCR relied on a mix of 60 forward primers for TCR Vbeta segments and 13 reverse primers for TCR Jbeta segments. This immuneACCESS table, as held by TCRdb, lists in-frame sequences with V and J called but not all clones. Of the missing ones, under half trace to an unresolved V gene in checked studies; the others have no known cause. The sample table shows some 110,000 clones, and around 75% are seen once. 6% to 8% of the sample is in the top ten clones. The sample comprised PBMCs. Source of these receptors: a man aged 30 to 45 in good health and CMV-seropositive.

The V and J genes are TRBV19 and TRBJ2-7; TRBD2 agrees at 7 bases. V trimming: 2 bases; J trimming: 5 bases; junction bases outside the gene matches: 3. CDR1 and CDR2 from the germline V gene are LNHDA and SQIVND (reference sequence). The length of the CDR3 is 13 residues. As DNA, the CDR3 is TGTGCCAGTAGTATACAGACTAGCAACGAGCAGTACTTC. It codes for CASSIQTSNEQYF. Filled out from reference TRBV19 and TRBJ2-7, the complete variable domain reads DGGITQSPKYLFRKEGQNVTLSCEQNLNHDAMYWYRQDPGQGLRLIYYSQIVNDFQKGDIAEGYSVSREKKESFPLTVTSAQKNPTAFYLCASSIQTSNEQYFGPGTRLTVT.

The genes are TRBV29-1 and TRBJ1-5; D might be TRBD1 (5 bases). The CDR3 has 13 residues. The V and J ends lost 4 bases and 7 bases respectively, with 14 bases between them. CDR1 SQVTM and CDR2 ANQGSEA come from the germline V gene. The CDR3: CSVGDTGEQPQHF. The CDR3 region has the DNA TGCAGCGTTGGAGACACGGGGGAGCAGCCCCAGCATTTT. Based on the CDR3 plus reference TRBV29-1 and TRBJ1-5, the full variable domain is SAVISQKPSRDICQRGTSLTIQCQVDSQVTMMFWYRQQPGQSLTLIATANQGSEATYESGFVIDKFPISRPNLTFSTLTVSNMSPEDSSIYLCSVGDTGEQPQHFGDGTRLSIL.

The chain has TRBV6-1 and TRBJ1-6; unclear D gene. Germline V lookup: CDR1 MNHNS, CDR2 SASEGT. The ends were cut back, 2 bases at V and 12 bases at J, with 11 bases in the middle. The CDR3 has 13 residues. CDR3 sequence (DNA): TGTGCCAGCAGTGAACTAGTAGGTTTACCCCTCCACTTT. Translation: CASSELVGLPLHF.

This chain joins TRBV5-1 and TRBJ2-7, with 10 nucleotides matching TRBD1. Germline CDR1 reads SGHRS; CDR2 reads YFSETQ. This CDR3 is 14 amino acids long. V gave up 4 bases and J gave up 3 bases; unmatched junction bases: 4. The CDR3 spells CASSKGTGDYEQYF. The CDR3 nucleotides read TGCGCCAGCAGCAAGGGGACAGGGGACTACGAGCAGTACTTC.

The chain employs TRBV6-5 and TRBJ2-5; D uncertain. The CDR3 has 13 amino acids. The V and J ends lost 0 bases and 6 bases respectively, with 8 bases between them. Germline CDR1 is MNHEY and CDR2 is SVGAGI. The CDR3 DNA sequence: TGTGCCAGCAGTTACTCGGAGAAGCAGACCCAGTACTTC. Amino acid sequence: CASSYSEKQTQYF.

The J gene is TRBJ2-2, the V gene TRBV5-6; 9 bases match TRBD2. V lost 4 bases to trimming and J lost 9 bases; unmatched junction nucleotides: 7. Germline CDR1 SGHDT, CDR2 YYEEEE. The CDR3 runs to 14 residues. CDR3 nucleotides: TGTGCCAGCAGCCCCGGGACTAGCATCCGGGAGCTGTTTTTT. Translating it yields CASSPGTSIRELFF.

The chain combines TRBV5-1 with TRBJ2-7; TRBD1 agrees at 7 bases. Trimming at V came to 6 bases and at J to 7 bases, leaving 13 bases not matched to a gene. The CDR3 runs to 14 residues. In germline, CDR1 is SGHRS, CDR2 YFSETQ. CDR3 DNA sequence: TGCGCCAGCACCGCCGACAGGGCCCTACGGGAGCAGTACTTC. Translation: CASTADRALREQYF.

The chain's CDR3 is CASSLTGTGVNEKLFF. For the CDR3, the DNA is TGCGCCAGCAGCTTGACCGGGACAGGGGTTAATGAAAAACTGTTTTTT. The rearrangement links TRBV5-1 to TRBJ1-4, with 10 positions matching TRBD1. Germline-derived CDR1 and CDR2 are SGHRS and YFSETQ. With V trimmed by 1 base and J by 4 bases, 4 bases remained unmatched. This CDR3 is built from 16 residues.

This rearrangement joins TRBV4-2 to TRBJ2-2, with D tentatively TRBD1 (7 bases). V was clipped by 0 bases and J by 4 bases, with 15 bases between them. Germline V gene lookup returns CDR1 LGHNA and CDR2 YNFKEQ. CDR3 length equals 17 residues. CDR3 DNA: TGTGCCAGCAGCCAAGAGTGGAGGGGGCGGAGCACCGGGGAGCTGTTTTTT. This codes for CASSQEWRGRSTGELFF.

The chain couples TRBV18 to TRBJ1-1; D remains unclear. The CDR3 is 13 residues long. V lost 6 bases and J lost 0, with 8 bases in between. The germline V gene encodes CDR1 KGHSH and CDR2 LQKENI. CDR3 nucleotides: TGTGCCAGCTCCCCATCGGTGAACACTGAAGCTTTCTTT. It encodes CASSPSVNTEAFF.

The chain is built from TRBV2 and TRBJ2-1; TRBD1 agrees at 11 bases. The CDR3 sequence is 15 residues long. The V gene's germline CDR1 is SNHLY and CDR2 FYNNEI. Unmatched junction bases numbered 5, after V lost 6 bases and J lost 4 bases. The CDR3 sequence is CASRAGQGVYNEQFF. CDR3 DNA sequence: TGTGCCAGCAGGGCGGGACAGGGGGTATACAATGAGCAGTTCTTC.

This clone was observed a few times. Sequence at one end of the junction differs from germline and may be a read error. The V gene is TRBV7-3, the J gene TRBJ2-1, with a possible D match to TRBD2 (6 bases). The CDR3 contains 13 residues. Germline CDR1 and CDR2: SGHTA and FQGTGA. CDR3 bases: TGTGCCAGCAGCCAGACTGGGGGGTCGGGCCGGATCTTC. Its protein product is CASSQTGGSGRIF.

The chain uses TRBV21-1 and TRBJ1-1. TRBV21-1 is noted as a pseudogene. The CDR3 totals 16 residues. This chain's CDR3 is CASSKEGGPPHTEAFF. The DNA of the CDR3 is TGTGCCAGCAGCAAGGAGGGAGGGCCCCCACACACTGAAGCTTTCTTT.

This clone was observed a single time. CDR3 sequence: CSAPRSDGYTF. The DNA for the CDR3 is TGCAGTGCTCCCCGGTCTGATGGCTACACCTTC. V gene TRBV20-1 combines with J gene TRBJ1-2; D unclear. With 5 bases removed from V and 6 bases from J, the gap between germline ends came to 10 bases. The germline gives CDR1 DFQATT, CDR2 SNEGSKA (reference sequence). This CDR3 is built from 11 residues.

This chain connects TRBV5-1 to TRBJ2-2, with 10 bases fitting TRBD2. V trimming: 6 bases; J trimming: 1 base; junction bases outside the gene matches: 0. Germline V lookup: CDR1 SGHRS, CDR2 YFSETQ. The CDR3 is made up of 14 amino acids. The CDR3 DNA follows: TGCGCCAGCACTAGCGGGGGGAACACCGGGGAGCTGTTTTTT. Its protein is CASTSGGNTGELFF.

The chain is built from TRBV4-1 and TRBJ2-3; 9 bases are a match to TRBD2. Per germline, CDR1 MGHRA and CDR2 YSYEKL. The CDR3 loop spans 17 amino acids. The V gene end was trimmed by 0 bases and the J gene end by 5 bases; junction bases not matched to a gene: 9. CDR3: CASSQDPSGGRGDTQYF. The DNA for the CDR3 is TGCGCCAGCAGCCAAGATCCCAGCGGGGGGAGGGGAGATACGCAGTATTTT.

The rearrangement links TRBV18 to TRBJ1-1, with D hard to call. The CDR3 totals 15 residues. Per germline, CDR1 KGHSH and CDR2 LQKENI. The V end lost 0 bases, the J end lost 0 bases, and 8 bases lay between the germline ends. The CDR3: CASSPPSGMNTEAFF. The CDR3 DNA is TGTGCCAGCTCACCACCGTCGGGAATGAACACTGAAGCTTTCTTT.

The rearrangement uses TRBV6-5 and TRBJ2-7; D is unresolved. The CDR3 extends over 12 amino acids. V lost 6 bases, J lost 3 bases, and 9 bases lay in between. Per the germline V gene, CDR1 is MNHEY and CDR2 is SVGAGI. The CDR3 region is CASRRSFYEQYF. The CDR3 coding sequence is TGTGCCAGCAGGAGAAGTTTCTACGAGCAGTACTTC.

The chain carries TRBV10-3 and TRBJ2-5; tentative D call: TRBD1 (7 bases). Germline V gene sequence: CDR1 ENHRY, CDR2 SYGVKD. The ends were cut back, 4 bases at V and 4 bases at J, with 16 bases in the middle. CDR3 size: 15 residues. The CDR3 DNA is TGTGCCATCAGTGGGACAGGAGGGTTCGCAGAGACCCAGTACTTC. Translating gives CAISGTGGFAETQYF.

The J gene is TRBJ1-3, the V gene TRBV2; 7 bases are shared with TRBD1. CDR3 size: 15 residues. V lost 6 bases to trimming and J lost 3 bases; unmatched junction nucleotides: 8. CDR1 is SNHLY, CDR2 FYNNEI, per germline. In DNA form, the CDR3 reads TGTGCCAGCAGAAAAATCACAGGGGTTGGAAACACCATATATTTT. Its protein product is CASRKITGVGNTIYF.

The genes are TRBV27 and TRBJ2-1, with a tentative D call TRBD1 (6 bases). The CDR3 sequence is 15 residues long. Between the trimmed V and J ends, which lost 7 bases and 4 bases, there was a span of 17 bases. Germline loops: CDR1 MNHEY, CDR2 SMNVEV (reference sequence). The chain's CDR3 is CASTPRQVAYNEQFF. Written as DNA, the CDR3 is TGTGCCAGCACACCTCGACAGGTGGCGTACAATGAGCAGTTCTTC.

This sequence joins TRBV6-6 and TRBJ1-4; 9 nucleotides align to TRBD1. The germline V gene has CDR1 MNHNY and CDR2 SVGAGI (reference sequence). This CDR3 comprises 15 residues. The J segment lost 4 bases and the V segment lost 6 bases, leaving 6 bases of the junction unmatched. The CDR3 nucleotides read TGTGCCAGCAGGCTGCGGACAGGGGTTAATGAAAAACTGTTTTTT. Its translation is CASRLRTGVNEKLFF.

The CDR3 nucleotides are TGTGCCAGCAGACCTCGTGGGACAGGGTTTGGTGAGCAGTTCTTC. This encodes CASRPRGTGFGEQFF. The V gene is TRBV6-5, the J gene TRBJ2-1; 9 nucleotides align to TRBD1. The CDR3 has 15 amino acids. V shed 6 bases, J shed 9 bases, and the junction held 12 bases outside the gene matches. In germline, CDR1 is MNHEY, CDR2 SVGAGI.

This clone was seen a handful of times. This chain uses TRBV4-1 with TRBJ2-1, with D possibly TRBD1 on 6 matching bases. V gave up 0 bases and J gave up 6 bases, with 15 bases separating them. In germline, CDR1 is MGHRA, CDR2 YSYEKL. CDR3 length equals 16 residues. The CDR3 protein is CASSQELGTRGNEQFF. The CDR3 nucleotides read TGCGCCAGCAGCCAAGAATTGGGGACACGGGGCAATGAGCAGTTCTTC.

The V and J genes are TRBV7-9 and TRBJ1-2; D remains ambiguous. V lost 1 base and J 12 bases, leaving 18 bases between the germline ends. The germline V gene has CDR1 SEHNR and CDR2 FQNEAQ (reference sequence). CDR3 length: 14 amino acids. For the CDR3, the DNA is TGTGCCAGCAGCTTAGGTCGAGGATCGCCAAAGAACACCTTC. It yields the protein CASSLGRGSPKNTF.

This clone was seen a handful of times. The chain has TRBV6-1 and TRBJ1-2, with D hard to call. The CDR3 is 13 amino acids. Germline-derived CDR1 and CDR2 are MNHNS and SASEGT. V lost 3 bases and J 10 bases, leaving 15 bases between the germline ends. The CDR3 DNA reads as TGTGCCAGCAGTGAGAAGCGGTCGGATGACTACACCTTC. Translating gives CASSEKRSDDYTF.

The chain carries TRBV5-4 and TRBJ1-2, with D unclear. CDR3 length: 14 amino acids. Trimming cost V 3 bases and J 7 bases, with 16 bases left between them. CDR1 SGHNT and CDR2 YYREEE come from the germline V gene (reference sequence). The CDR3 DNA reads TGTGCCAGCAGCTCCCCCGACTTGCCCCGTGGCTACACCTTC. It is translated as CASSSPDLPRGYTF. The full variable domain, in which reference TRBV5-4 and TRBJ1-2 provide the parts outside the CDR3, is ETGVTQSPTHLIKTRGQQVTLRCSSQSGHNTVSWYQQALGQGPQFIFQYYREEENGRGNFPPRFSGLQFPNYSSELNVNALELDDSALYLCASSSPDLPRGYTFGSGTRLTVV.

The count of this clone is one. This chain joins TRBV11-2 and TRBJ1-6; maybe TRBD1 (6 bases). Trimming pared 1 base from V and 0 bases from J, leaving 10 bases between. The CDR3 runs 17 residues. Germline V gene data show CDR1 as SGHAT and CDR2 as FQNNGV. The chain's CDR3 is CASSLVRGSSYNSPLHF. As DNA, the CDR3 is TGTGCCAGCAGCTTAGTCAGGGGTAGCTCCTATAATTCACCCCTCCACTTT.

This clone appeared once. The CDR3 protein is CASREEDGSGTQYF. In DNA form, the CDR3 reads TGTGCCAGCAGGGAGGAGGACGGCAGTGGGACCCAGTACTTC. The gene calls are TRBV6-1 and TRBJ2-5, with D tentatively TRBD2 (5 bases). V lost 6 bases and J 7 bases, leaving 18 bases between the germline ends. This CDR3 is built from 14 residues. CDR1 MNHNS and CDR2 SASEGT come from the germline V gene.

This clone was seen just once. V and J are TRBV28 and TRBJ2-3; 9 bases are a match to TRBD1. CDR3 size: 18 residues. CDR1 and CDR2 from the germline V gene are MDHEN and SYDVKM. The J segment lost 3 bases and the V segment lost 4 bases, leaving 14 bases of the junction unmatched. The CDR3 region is CASSWGAGTGFSTDTQYF. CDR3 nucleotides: TGTGCCAGCAGTTGGGGCGCCGGGACAGGGTTCTCAACAGATACGCAGTATTTT.